The entry that follows covers one TCR beta chain sequence. The clone's antigen remains unknown. Base qualities are not at hand, and no much larger clone is one base apart. The method was 5' RACE. Sequencing relied on a NextSeq 500. The TCR library protocol attached unique molecular identifiers to individual cDNA molecules to correct for sequencing error and PCR bias. Both TCR alpha and beta chains were sequenced, and tight co-correlation was observed between alpha and beta sequence abundances in each sample. The source study handled its data this way. Decombinator V4 was used to annotate TCR sequences for V gene, J gene and CDR3. Expanded TCRs were defined as changing significantly between any two time points under a Poisson model with p below 0.0001. TCR abundances were normalised to the total number of TCRs sequenced per sample and were expressed as counts per million. TRAV1-2 paired with TRAJ12, TRAJ20 or TRAJ33 defined MAIT TCRs, while TRAV10 paired with TRAJ18 defined iNKT TCRs. VDJdb, accessed 1 November 2021, was searched for CMV, EBV and SARS-CoV-2 annotated TCRs, with TCRs annotated for multiple antigens excluded. TCRdb reprocessed the public reads (quality trimming at Q25 with fastp, clone calling with MiXCR) and kept in-frame beta chains. Every CDR3 protein is listed once, alongside the most common genes and DNA of its rows. These V and J calls are TCRdb output, not the study's own analysis. The sample yields approximately 37,000 distinct CDR3 sequences; approximately 4.8% were counted once. Of the sample, 4.5% to 5.5% is held by the ten largest clones.

Set within a cohort of healthcare workers in London, UK, this nested case-control study involved weekly PCR testing of nasopharyngeal swabs along with blood sampling. Healthcare workers were recruited during the week of the UK lockdown, between 23 and 31 March 2020, and followed weekly for up to 16 weeks. For CDR1 and CDR2, the germline V gene lists SGHTA and FQGNSA. Taken from cysteine to phenylalanine, the CDR3 has 14 residues. Here the CDR3 DNA is all that survives: 42 bases in frame from base 1. V sheds 4 bases and J sheds 6 bases, leaving 15 bases between their ends. This sample is drawn from a study of early T cells in non-severe SARS-CoV-2 infection (dated by TCRdb to the early 2020s). With respect to the entire study: Bulk RNA from unsorted whole blood was used for TCR sequencing, so alpha and beta chains could not be paired.

Overall results and qualifications from the work: VDJdb matching was skewed toward anti-spike CD8 responses, so virus-specific expansions were likely underestimated and private and CD4 specificities were missed.

Sequenced material: whole blood. The chain uses TRBV7-2 and TRBJ1-2; TRBD1 is perhaps the D gene, given 5 matching bases. The receptor was derived from an adult who was a healthcare worker with PCR-confirmed SARS-CoV-2 infection or an uninfected control (not recorded which). The sequence in DNA is TGTGCCAGCAGCTCCTATCGGGGGGAGCATGGCTACACCTTC. The encoded protein is CASSSYRGEHGYTF.